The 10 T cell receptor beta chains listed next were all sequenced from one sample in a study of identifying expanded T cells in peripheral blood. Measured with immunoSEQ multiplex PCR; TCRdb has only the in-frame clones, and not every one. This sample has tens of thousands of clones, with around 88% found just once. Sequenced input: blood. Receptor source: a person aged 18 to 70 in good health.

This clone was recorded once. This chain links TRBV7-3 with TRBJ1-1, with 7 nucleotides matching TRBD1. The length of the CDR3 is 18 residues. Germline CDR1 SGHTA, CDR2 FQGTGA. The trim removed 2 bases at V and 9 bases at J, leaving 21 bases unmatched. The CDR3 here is CASSLGPLRGLHNFKAFF. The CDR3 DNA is TGTGCCAGCAGCTTAGGGCCCCTCAGGGGGTTGCACAACTTCAAAGCTTTCTTT.

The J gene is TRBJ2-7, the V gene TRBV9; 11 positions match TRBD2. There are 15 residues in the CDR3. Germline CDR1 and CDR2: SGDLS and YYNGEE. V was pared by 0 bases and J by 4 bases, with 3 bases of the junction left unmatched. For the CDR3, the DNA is TGTGCCAGCAGCGTAGGGGGACTAGCGGATTACGAGCAGTACTTC. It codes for CASSVGGLADYEQYF.

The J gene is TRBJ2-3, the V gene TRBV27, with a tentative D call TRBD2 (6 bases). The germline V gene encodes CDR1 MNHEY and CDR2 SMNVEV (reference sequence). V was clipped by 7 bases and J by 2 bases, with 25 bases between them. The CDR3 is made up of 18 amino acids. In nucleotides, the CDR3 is TGTGCCAGCACCCCCCATGGGCGGCGACTAGGCGACACAGATACGCAGTATTTT. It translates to CASTPHGRRLGDTDTQYF.

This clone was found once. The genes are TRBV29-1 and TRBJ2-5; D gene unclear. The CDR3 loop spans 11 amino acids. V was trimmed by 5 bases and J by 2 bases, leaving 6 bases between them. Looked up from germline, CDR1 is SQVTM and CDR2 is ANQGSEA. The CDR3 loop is CSVQEQETQYF. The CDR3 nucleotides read TGCAGCGTTCAGGAACAAGAGACCCAGTACTTC.

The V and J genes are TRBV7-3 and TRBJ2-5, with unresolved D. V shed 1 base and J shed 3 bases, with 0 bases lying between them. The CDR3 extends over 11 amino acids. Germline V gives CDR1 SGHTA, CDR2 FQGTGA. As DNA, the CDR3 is TGTGCCAGCAGCTTAAAAGAGACCCAGTACTTC. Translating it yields CASSLKETQYF.

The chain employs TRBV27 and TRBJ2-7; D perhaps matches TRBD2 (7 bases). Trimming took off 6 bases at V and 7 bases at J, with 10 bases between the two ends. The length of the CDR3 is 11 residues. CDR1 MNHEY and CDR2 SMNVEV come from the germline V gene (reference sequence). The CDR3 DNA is TGTGCCAGCAGGGAGGGGGGGGAGCAGTACTTC. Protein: CASREGGEQYF.

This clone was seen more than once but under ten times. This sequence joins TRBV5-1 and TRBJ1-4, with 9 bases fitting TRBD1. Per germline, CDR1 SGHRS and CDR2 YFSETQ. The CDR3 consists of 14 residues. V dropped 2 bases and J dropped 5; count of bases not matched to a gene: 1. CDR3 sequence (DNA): TGCGCCAGCAGCTTAGGGACAGGGAATGAAAAACTGTTTTTT. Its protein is CASSLGTGNEKLFF.

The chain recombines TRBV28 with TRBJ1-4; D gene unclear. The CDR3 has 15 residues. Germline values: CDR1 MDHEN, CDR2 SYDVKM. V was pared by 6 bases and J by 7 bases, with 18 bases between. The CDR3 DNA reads TGTGCCAGCAGCTCACATTCTGCCGGCGGTGAAAAACTGTTTTTT. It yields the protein CASSSHSAGGEKLFF.

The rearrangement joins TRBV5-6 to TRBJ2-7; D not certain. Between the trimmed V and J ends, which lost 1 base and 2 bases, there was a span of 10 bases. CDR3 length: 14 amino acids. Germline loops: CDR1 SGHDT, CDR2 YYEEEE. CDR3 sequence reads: CASSLSPGTYEQYF. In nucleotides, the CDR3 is TGTGCCAGCAGCTTGTCCCCAGGAACCTACGAGCAGTACTTC.

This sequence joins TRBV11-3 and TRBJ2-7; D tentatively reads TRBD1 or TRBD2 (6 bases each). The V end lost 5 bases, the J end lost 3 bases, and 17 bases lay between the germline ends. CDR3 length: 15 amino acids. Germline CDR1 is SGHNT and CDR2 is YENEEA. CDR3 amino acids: CASSHGVGGRYEQYF. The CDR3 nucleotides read TGTGCCAGCAGCCACGGGGTTGGGGGGCGCTACGAGCAGTACTTC.